Included here is one TCR beta chain sequence, with context. Its matching antigen is unknown. These data are taken from a study of shared clonotypes between healthy human individuals. Study details: Each donor's CD4 naive and CD4 memory cells filled three plates apiece, CD8 naive two, and CD8 memory one. Whole-study findings and limits: Represented genetic and exposure-history diversity was restricted by having few donors.

Assay: immunoSEQ multiplex PCR; the TCRdb copy retains only in-frame clones and omits some. The sample carries over a million clones, roughly 75% recorded once. V gave up 0 bases and J gave up 7 bases, with 12 bases separating them. The CDR3 loop spans 15 amino acids. Germline CDR1 is MNHNY and CDR2 is SVGAGI (reference sequence). The J gene is TRBJ2-2, the V gene TRBV6-6, with D possibly called TRBD1 or TRBD2 (5 bases each). Source material: memory CD4+ T cells sorted from blood. The subset is: CD45RA-negative fraction. The TCR sequence derives from a man younger than 35 in good health. CDR3 sequence reads: CASSYSAGGGGELFF. The CDR3 DNA is TGTGCCAGCAGTTACTCGGCTGGGGGTGGCGGGGAGCTGTTTTTT.